These T cell receptor beta chains were read from a single sample in a study of cytomegalovirus exposure and HLA in healthy donors. The method was immunoSEQ multiplex PCR; TCRdb's version includes in-frame clones alone and lacks a portion of them. Of 140,000 or so clones listed, just under 70% were seen once; the top ten hold around 4.2%. Sequences were obtained from PBMCs. These receptors were obtained from a man aged 55 to 70 in good health and CMV-seronegative. CDR3s include the opening cysteine and the closing phenylalanine or tryptophan. Each record gives: V gene, J gene, D gene, clone size, CDR3 DNA, CDR3 protein. A D gene is named only where the DNA matches it firmly. Only some rows state a clone size, as once, few, many or a class for expanded clones.

TRBV19	TRBJ2-2	TRBD2	-	TGTGCCAGTACCAAAACGGGGGGAAGGAACACCGGGGAGCTGTTTTTT	CASTKTGGRNTGELFF
TRBV19	TRBJ2-3	TRBD2	-	TGTGCCAGTAGGGGCACTGGGGGGGCAGATACGCAGTATTTT	CASRGTGGADTQYF
TRBV7-2	TRBJ2-7	-	-	TGTGCCAGCAGCTCCCCGGGGGCCTACGAGCAGTACTTC	CASSSPGAYEQYF
TRBV25-1	TRBJ1-1	TRBD1	-	TGTGCCAGCAGTGAACCGGGACAGGGGATGACTTTCTTT	CASSEPGQGMTFF
TRBV29-1	TRBJ2-5	TRBD2	-	TGCAGCGTTGCGATAGCGGGAGAGTTTGAGACCCAGTACTTC	CSVAIAGEFETQYF
TRBV7-8	TRBJ1-4	TRBD1	few	TGTGCCAGCAGCTTAGTGGTAGGGGGCGATGAAAAACTGTTTTTT	CASSLVVGGDEKLFF
TRBV5-4	TRBJ1-1	TRBD1	-	TGTGCCAGCAGCTTGGGTATGACAGGGGTGACTGAAGCTTTCTTT	CASSLGMTGVTEAFF
TRBV9	TRBJ1-4	-	once	TGTGCCTTTGACGGGGGAGGGGGAGGGAGTGAAAAACTGTTTTTT	CAFDGGGGGSEKLFF
TRBV5-3	TRBJ1-5	-	-	TGTGCCAGAAGGGGAGCATGGGGACAGCCCCAGCATTTT	CARRGAWGQPQHF
TRBV6-5	TRBJ1-4	-	-	TGTGCCAGCAGCGACCCAGGGGAAGGGGGAGAAAAACTGTTTTTT	CASSDPGEGGEKLFF
TRBV4-2	TRBJ1-6	TRBD1	-	TGTGCCAGCAGCCTCCCAGGGGCGGGACAGGGTAATTCACCCCTCCACTTT	CASSLPGAGQGNSPLHF
TRBV28	TRBJ1-1	-	few	TGTGCCAGCAGGATCCTAGGGGGGGCTCGGTACACTGAAGCTTTCTTT	CASRILGGARYTEAFF
TRBV11-3	TRBJ2-1	TRBD1	-	TGTGCCAGCAGCTTGGGACAGGGGATCTACAATGAGCAGTTCTTC	CASSLGQGIYNEQFF
TRBV9	TRBJ1-3	-	-	TGTGCCAGCAGCGTAGGAGGGGGTTCTGGAAACACCATATATTTT	CASSVGGGSGNTIYF
TRBV11-2	TRBJ2-7	TRBD2	-	TGTGCCAGCAGCGCGAGCGGGAGTGCCTACGAGCAGTACTTC	CASSASGSAYEQYF
TRBV25-1	TRBJ2-1	-	-	TGTGCCAGCAGTGAAGAACGGGCCCGGGGAGGCAATGAGCAGTTCTTC	CASSEERARGGNEQFF
TRBV28	TRBJ1-1	TRBD1	-	TGTGCCAGCAGGAAACTAGGGGGCTGGAACACTGAAGCTTTCTTT	CASRKLGGWNTEAFF
TRBV20-1	TRBJ2-3	TRBD1	-	TGCAGTGCTAGCGACAGGGCCCAGCAGTATTTT	CSASDRAQQYF
TRBV5-1	TRBJ2-3	-	few	TGCGCCAGCAGCTTCTACTCCACAGATACGCAGTATTTT	CASSFYSTDTQYF
TRBV5-4	TRBJ1-5	TRBD1	-	TGTGCCAGCAGCCGACAGGGTAGGAATCAGCCCCAGCATTTT	CASSRQGRNQPQHF
TRBV10-3	TRBJ2-5	-	-	TGTGCCATCAGTGGAGGCCCCCAAGAGACCCAGTACTTC	CAISGGPQETQYF
TRBV30	TRBJ1-5	-	few	TGTGCCTGGAGTACCGGGTTGGAACAGCCCCAGCATTTT	CAWSTGLEQPQHF
TRBV6-1	TRBJ1-2	-	-	TGTGCCAGCAGTGAGTCGGGATATGGCTACACCTTC	CASSESGYGYTF